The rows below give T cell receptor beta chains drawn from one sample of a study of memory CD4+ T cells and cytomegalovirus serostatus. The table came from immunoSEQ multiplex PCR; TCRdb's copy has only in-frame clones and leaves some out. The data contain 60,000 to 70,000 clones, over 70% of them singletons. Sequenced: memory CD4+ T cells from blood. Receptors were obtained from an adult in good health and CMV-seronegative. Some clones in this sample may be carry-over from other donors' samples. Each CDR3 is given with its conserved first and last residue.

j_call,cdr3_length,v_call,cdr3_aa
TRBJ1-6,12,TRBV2,CASSGINSPLHF
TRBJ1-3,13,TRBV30,CAWIQGSGNTIYF
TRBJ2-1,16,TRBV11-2,CASSSSSHLSYNEQFF
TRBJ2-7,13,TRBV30,CAWVRDRPYEQYF
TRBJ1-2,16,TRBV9,CASSAFDRGGAYGYTF
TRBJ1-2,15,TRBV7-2,CASSLAPGANYGYTF
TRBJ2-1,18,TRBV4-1,CASSQPTLTSRLDNEQFF
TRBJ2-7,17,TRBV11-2,CASSLSWSTGTPYEQYF
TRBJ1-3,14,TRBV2,CASTIVSSGNTIYF
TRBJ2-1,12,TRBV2,CASSELGYEQFF